These 20 T cell receptor beta chains were all obtained from the same sample, sequenced in a study of T cells in Graves' hyperthyroidism and ophthalmopathy. RNA transcripts provided the source from which TCR beta CDR3 regions were amplified. TCR CDR3 underwent first-round RT-PCR with the HTBI primer set. MiXCR, run by TCRdb on the multiplex PCR reads, gives a single entry per CDR3 protein. The sample contains a few hundred thousand distinct CDR3 sequences, approximately 22% of which appear only once. The sequenced material came from blood. Receptors were obtained from a woman in her forties or fifties with Graves' hyperthyroidism.

This clonotype has ten or more counts. V is TRBV11-2 and J is TRBJ2-1, with 11 bases fitting TRBD2. The germline gives CDR1 SGHAT, CDR2 FQNNGV. CDR3 size: 15 residues. V gave up 5 bases and J gave up 2 bases; unmatched junction bases: 2. The chain's CDR3 is CASSISGGAYNEQFF. DNA for the CDR3: TGTGCCAGCAGCATTAGCGGGGGGGCCTACAATGAGCAGTTCTTC.

This clonotype was detected ten times or more. The chain uses TRBV7-2 and TRBJ1-4, with 9 nucleotides matching TRBD1. The CDR3 has 15 residues. The junction had 3 bases not matched to a gene; V was cut back by 0 bases and J by 7 bases. The V gene's germline CDR1 is SGHTA and CDR2 FQGNSA. This CDR3 reads CASSLAGQGIEKLFF. The DNA of the CDR3 is TGTGCCAGCAGCTTAGCGGGACAGGGAATTGAAAAACTGTTTTTT.

This clonotype has a handful of counts. The rearrangement links TRBV2 to TRBJ1-1; TRBD1 matches at 10 bases. The V gene's germline CDR1 is SNHLY and CDR2 FYNNEI. V lost 10 bases, J lost 5 bases, and 10 bases stayed unmatched. This CDR3 contains 14 residues. The CDR3 loop reads CANREDRGVTEAFF. CDR3 bases: TGTGCCAACAGGGAGGACAGGGGGGTTACTGAAGCTTTCTTT.

This clonotype was found many times. The chain combines TRBV5-1 with TRBJ1-2; D remains unclear. CDR1 is SGHRS, CDR2 YFSETQ, per germline. V was cut by 0 bases and J by 7 bases, with 13 bases left in between. This CDR3 comprises 14 residues. The CDR3 DNA reads TGCGCCAGCAGCTTGGAGGCCCTCGGGTCTGGCTACACCTTC. Amino acids: CASSLEALGSGYTF.

Of note for this clonotype: One end of the junction does not line up with germline, which may come from a read error. The CDR3 DNA is TGCGCCTGCAGCTCCCGGGACAGGGGCGCCTCATGCCATCAGCCCCAGCATTTT. This encodes CACSSRDRGASCHQPQHF. The V and J genes are TRBV5-1 and TRBJ1-5; 10 bases are shared with TRBD1. CDR1 is SGHRS and CDR2 is YFSETQ in the germline V gene. This CDR3 is built from 18 residues.

This clonotype was detected many times. This rearrangement joins TRBV12-3 or TRBV12-4 to TRBJ2-7; D is undetermined. The CDR3 runs to 13 residues. The germline V and J ends were trimmed by 2 bases and 5 bases, with 10 bases remaining between them. Here the CDR3 reads CASSLQDLDEQYF. In DNA form, the CDR3 reads TGTGCCAGCAGTTTACAGGACCTGGACGAGCAGTACTTC.

This clonotype was recorded at least ten times. The chain recombines TRBV3-1 with TRBJ1-3; D is undetermined. V lost 0 bases and J lost 0, with 6 bases in between. The CDR3 is 15 residues long. Germline assignment: CDR1 LGHDT and CDR2 YNNKEL (reference sequence). CDR3 DNA sequence: TGTGCCAGCAGCCAAGATCGCCTCTCTGGAAACACCATATATTTT. Translation gives CASSQDRLSGNTIYF.

This clonotype came up once. J is TRBJ2-3 and V is TRBV6-1; 11 bases fit TRBD2. Germline lookup yields CDR1 MNHNS and CDR2 SASEGT. The V and J ends lost 6 bases and 2 bases, in that order; junction bases with no gene match: 10. This CDR3 is 17 amino acids long. CDR3 amino acids: CASRGPLAGGNTDTQYF. The CDR3 DNA follows: TGTGCCAGCAGAGGACCTCTAGCGGGGGGAAACACAGATACGCAGTATTTT.

This clonotype was picked up a small number of times. This chain connects TRBV29-1 to TRBJ2-6; D unclear. In germline, CDR1 is SQVTM, CDR2 ANQGSEA. The length of the CDR3 is 13 residues. V lost 5 bases and J lost 2, with 7 bases in between. The CDR3 nucleotides read TGCAGCGTTCCGTCGGCTGGGGCCAACGTCCTGACTTTC. This codes for CSVPSAGANVLTF.

This clonotype has ten or more counts. The V gene is TRBV18, the J gene TRBJ2-2, with TRBD1 as a possible D gene (6 bases). Looked up from germline, CDR1 is KGHSH and CDR2 is LQKENI. The CDR3 has 13 residues. The ends were cut back, 8 bases at V and 5 bases at J, with 12 bases in the middle. This chain's CDR3 is CASPRGNTGELFF. The CDR3 nucleotides are TGTGCCAGCCCCAGGGGCAATACCGGGGAGCTGTTTTTT. Using reference TRBV18 and TRBJ2-2 for the parts outside the CDR3, the full variable domain is NAGVMQNPRHLVRRRGQEARLRCSPMKGHSHVYWYRQLPEEGLKFMVYLQKENIIDESGMPKERFSAEFPKEGPSILRIQQVVRGDSAAYFCASPRGNTGELFFGEGSRLTVL.

This clonotype showed up just a few times. V and J are TRBV20-1 and TRBJ1-2, with a tentative D call TRBD1 (5 bases). The CDR3 extends over 13 amino acids. CDR1 is DFQATT and CDR2 is SNEGSKA in the germline V gene (reference sequence). V lost 6 bases, J lost 4 bases, and 15 bases lay in between. CDR3 coding DNA: TGCAGTGCCCGCCCGAAGGGGATCTATGGCTACACCTTC. As protein: CSARPKGIYGYTF.

This chain joins TRBV11-2 and TRBJ2-3; TRBD2 agrees at 7 bases. The CDR3 consists of 15 residues. In germline, CDR1 is SGHAT, CDR2 FQNNGV. The ends lost 5 bases at V and 3 bases at J; junction bases unmatched: 8. This chain's CDR3 is CASSTGLDRTDTQYF. The CDR3 DNA follows: TGTGCCAGCAGCACAGGACTAGATCGGACAGATACGCAGTATTTT. The variable domain in full, with the rest retrieved from reference TRBV11-2 and TRBJ2-3, is EAGVAQSPRYKIIEKRQSVAFWCNPISGHATLYWYQQILGQGPKLLIQFQNNGVVDDSQLPKDRFSAERLKGVDSTLKIQPAKLEDSAVYLCASSTGLDRTDTQYFGPGTRLTVL.

The chain couples TRBV29-1 to TRBJ1-5, with no clear D. V was trimmed by 4 bases and J by 4 bases, leaving 8 bases between them. This CDR3 is 12 amino acids long. Per the germline V gene, CDR1 is SQVTM and CDR2 is ANQGSEA. The CDR3 sequence is CSVGGKNQPQHF. For the CDR3, the DNA is TGCAGCGTTGGAGGGAAGAATCAGCCCCAGCATTTT. Supplemented by reference TRBV29-1 and TRBJ1-5, the full variable domain reads SAVISQKPSRDICQRGTSLTIQCQVDSQVTMMFWYRQQPGQSLTLIATANQGSEATYESGFVIDKFPISRPNLTFSTLTVSNMSPEDSSIYLCSVGGKNQPQHFGDGTRLSIL.

The chain recombines TRBV29-1 with TRBJ1-4, with 8 nucleotides matching TRBD1. Per the germline V gene, CDR1 is SQVTM and CDR2 is ANQGSEA. Trimming cost V 3 bases and J 4 bases; bases outside gene matches: 4. This CDR3 has 14 amino acids. CDR3 sequence: CSVEDREDNEKLFF. The CDR3 DNA follows: TGCAGCGTTGAGGACAGGGAGGATAATGAAAAACTGTTTTTT.

The chain couples TRBV9 to TRBJ2-7; D call uncertain. Trimming shortened V by 3 bases and J by 6 bases, and 13 bases separated the two germline ends. Looked up from germline, CDR1 is SGDLS and CDR2 is YYNGEE. This CDR3 has 13 residues. The CDR3 region has the DNA TGTGCCAGCAGCGGCGCCAGCGAAGTCGAGCAGTACTTC. This encodes CASSGASEVEQYF.

This clonotype has at least ten counts. The chain couples TRBV2 to TRBJ1-1; D gene uncertain. Between the trimmed V and J ends, which lost 4 bases and 0 bases, there was a span of 6 bases. The CDR3 extends over 13 amino acids. Germline CDR1 and CDR2: SNHLY and FYNNEI. The CDR3 region is CASSGGMNTEAFF. Here the CDR3 DNA reads TGTGCCAGCAGTGGAGGGATGAACACTGAAGCTTTCTTT.

This clonotype was counted many times. The chain employs TRBV2 and TRBJ2-7; D perhaps matches TRBD1 (5 bases). The V end lost 8 bases, the J end lost 5 bases, and 10 bases lay between the germline ends. CDR1 and CDR2 from the germline V gene are SNHLY and FYNNEI. The CDR3 has 11 residues. Here the CDR3 DNA reads TGTGCCAGCGGACAATCCCACGAGCAGTACTTC. It yields the protein CASGQSHEQYF.

Only a few counts were recorded for this clonotype. The rearrangement links TRBV15 to TRBJ1-2; D gene unclear. Looked up from germline, CDR1 is LNHNV and CDR2 is YYDKDF (reference sequence). Trimming pared 5 bases from V and 4 bases from J, leaving 11 bases between. This CDR3 has 13 amino acids. This chain's CDR3 is CATSGSDGYGYTF. Written as DNA, the CDR3 is TGTGCCACCAGCGGGTCGGACGGCTATGGCTACACCTTC.

J is TRBJ2-4 and V is TRBV12-3 or TRBV12-4, with D possibly being TRBD2 (6 bases). The CDR3 length is 15 residues. V shed 5 bases and J shed 7 bases, with 18 bases lying between them. CDR3 nucleotide sequence: TGTGCCAGCAGTCGAGCGGGTCGGGAAGGCAACATTCAGTACTTC. It specifies CASSRAGREGNIQYF.

The J gene is TRBJ2-1, the V gene TRBV5-8, with 10 bases aligning to TRBD2. This CDR3 is 18 amino acids long. Germline loops: CDR1 SGHTS, CDR2 YDEGEE. J lost 4 bases, V lost 2 bases, and 12 bases had no gene match. Written as DNA, the CDR3 is TGTGCCAGCAGCTTCCCGGGACTAGCGACTCTCCTTTACAATGAGCAGTTCTTC. It encodes CASSFPGLATLLYNEQFF.